The T cell receptor (beta chain) under discussion was sequenced for a study of cytomegalovirus exposure and HLA in healthy donors. As for this clone: Its antigen is not known.

Amplification used 60 Vbeta primers and 13 Jbeta primers. Clones were read by immunoSEQ multiplex PCR, and TCRdb kept only the in-frame ones, dropping some. The sample lists 130,000 or so clones; around 73% were seen once. Study results and caveats: For most TCR beta V segments, an earlier analysis put the productive rate at about 87% or about 30% of the time. Listed as cytomegalovirus-associated were about 160 TCR beta chains. V- and J-gene trimming in TCR beta was tied to a missense DCLRE1C variant by an analysis performed later.

Germline CDR1 is SGHRS and CDR2 is YFSETQ. There are 16 residues in the CDR3. Between the trimmed V and J ends, which lost 0 bases and 8 bases, there was a span of 20 bases. Specimen: PBMCs. The chain has TRBV5-1 and TRBJ1-2; TRBD1 is a possible D gene (6 bases). The TCR comes from a female donor in good health and CMV-seronegative. CDR3 DNA: TGCGCCAGCAGCTTGGTCGGAGGGGGGGCTTCCAACGGCTACACCTTC. It yields the protein CASSLVGGGASNGYTF. Drawing the rest from reference TRBV5-1 and TRBJ1-2, the complete variable domain is KAGVTQTPRYLIKTRGQQVTLSCSPISGHRSVSWYQQTPGQGLQFLFEYFSETQRNKGNFPGRFSGRQFSNSRSEMNVSTLELGDSALYLCASSLVGGGASNGYTFGSGTRLTVV.